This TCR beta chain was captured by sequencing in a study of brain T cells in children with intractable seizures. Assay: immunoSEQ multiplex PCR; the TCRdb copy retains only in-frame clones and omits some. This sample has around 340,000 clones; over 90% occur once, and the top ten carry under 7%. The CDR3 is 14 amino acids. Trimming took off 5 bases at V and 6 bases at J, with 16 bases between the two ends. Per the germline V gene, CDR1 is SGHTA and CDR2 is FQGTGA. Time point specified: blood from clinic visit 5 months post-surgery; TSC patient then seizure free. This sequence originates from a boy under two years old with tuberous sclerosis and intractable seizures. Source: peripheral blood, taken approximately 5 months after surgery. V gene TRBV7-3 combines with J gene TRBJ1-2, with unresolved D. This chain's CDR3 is CASSLKGSGDGYTF. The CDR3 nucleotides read TGTGCCAGCAGCCTTAAAGGTAGCGGCGATGGCTACACCTTC.